The present TCR beta chain was sequenced within a study of T cells in Graves' hyperthyroidism and ophthalmopathy. Notes on the study in general: Blood also showed most of the thyroid clonotypes that were expanded above 0.001.

Amplified regions were TCR beta CDR3 sequences from RNA transcripts. The study used the HTBI primer set for a first-round RT-PCR of the TCR CDR3. Each CDR3 protein is one row after TCRdb ran MiXCR on the multiplex PCR reads. The profile shows hundreds of thousands of distinct CDR3 sequences, around 15% of them singletons. This clonotype was found many times. The antigen is not known. From germline, CDR1 is SGHKS and CDR2 YYEKEE (reference sequence). The CDR3 has 14 residues. V dropped 5 bases and J dropped 0 bases, with 9 bases sitting between them. The clonotype originates from a woman aged 18-30 years with Graves' hyperthyroidism. The sample comprised blood. This chain links TRBV5-5 with TRBJ2-1; D unresolved. Here the CDR3 DNA reads TGTGCCAGCAGTTCTCCCCCCTCCTACAATGAGCAGTTCTTC. Translated: CASSSPPSYNEQFF. The complete variable domain, with remaining parts taken from reference TRBV5-5 and TRBJ2-1, reads DAGVTQSPTHLIKTRGQQVTLRCSPISGHKSVSWYQQVLGQGPQFIFQYYEKEERGRGNFPDRFSARQFPNYSSELNVNALLLGDSALYLCASSSPPSYNEQFFGPGTRLTVL.